This TCR beta chain was documented in a study of cytomegalovirus exposure and HLA in healthy donors. Findings of the study overall: Specificity of three CMV-associated chains for CMV antigens was verified in vitro.

Trimming stripped 5 bases from V and 3 bases from J, with 12 bases between. Germline CDR1 and CDR2: SGHRS and YFSETQ. The CDR3 spans 14 residues. Turning to this clone: What it recognizes is unknown.

Those who donated were healthy bone marrow donors. Though probably carrying unrecorded immune exposures, donors were nominally healthy at sampling. Amplification used 60 Vbeta primers and 13 Jbeta primers. The data were produced by immunoSEQ multiplex PCR, yet TCRdb's version contains in-frame clones alone and is incomplete. The sample carries roughly 200,000 clones, about four fifths recorded once. This receptor was obtained from a female donor in good health and CMV-seronegative. The genes are TRBV5-1 and TRBJ1-3, with a tentative D call TRBD1 (6 bases). The sample was PBMCs. In DNA form, the CDR3 reads TGCGCCAGCAGGACGCAGGGGTATGGAAACACCATATATTTT. This translates into CASRTQGYGNTIYF.